Presented here are 18 T cell receptor beta chains from one specimen sequenced in a study of CD8 T cells in Susac syndrome. RNA was extracted with the RNeasy kit, and a quantity of about 0.45 to 1 ug was reverse transcribed using random hexamers. MiXCR, applied by TCRdb to the immunoSEQ multiplex PCR reads, yields one record per CDR3 protein. The repertoire has roughly 140,000 distinct CDR3 sequences, approximately 95% of them found once; the top ten carry roughly 0.27%. Sequencing was done on a sample of CD8+ T cells from PBMCs. These receptors all come from a human donor in good health.

J is TRBJ2-3 and V is TRBV6-2 or TRBV6-3; perhaps TRBD1 as D (6 bases). V was shortened by 7 bases and J by 2 bases, with 19 bases between the two germline ends. The CDR3 sequence is 16 residues long. Germline loops: CDR1 MNHEY, CDR2 SVGEGT. As DNA, the CDR3 is TGTGCCAGCACCAGGGACCGGGGACATACCACAGATACGCAGTATTTT. Its protein is CASTRDRGHTTDTQYF.

The rearrangement uses TRBV6-5 and TRBJ2-5; perhaps TRBD1 as D (6 bases). V dropped 0 bases and J dropped 5 bases, with 10 bases sitting between them. The CDR3 loop spans 14 amino acids. Germline V lookup: CDR1 MNHEY, CDR2 SVGAGI. The CDR3 DNA follows: TGTGCCAGCAGTTACTCGTGGGGGCATGAGACCCAGTACTTC. Its translation is CASSYSWGHETQYF.

V and J are TRBV25-1 and TRBJ2-1; the match to TRBD2 covers 8 bases. Germline assignment: CDR1 MGHDK and CDR2 SYGVNS. Germline trimming cut 7 bases from V and 6 bases from J; bases unmatched to any gene: 8. The CDR3 length is 14 residues. The CDR3 loop reads CASTPTGGFNEQFF. The CDR3 DNA is TGTGCCAGCACCCCAACGGGGGGGTTCAATGAGCAGTTCTTC.

This clonotype occurred once. The chain joins TRBV6-2 or TRBV6-3 to TRBJ2-7, with 9 bases aligning to TRBD1. V trimming: 6 bases; J trimming: 3 bases; junction bases outside the gene matches: 6. This CDR3 contains 14 residues. The germline CDR1 and CDR2 sequences are MNHEY and SVGEGT. The CDR3 coding sequence is TGTGCCAGCAGCTACCAGGGACAGGGCTACGAGCAGTACTTC. Its translation: CASSYQGQGYEQYF.

This chain joins TRBV27 and TRBJ1-1; tentatively, D is TRBD1 (5 bases). Trimming stripped 8 bases from V and 1 base from J, with 11 bases between. The CDR3 extends over 13 amino acids. The germline gives CDR1 MNHEY, CDR2 SMNVEV (reference sequence). The CDR3 coding sequence is TGTGCCAGCGTGGGGGGGTGGAACACTGAAGCTTTCTTT. This translates into CASVGGWNTEAFF.

The genes are TRBV20-1 and TRBJ2-7; the match to TRBD2 covers 13 bases. V lost 3 bases, J lost 3 bases, and 2 bases stayed unmatched. The V gene's germline CDR1 is DFQATT and CDR2 SNEGSKA (reference sequence). The CDR3 consists of 14 residues. CDR3 sequence: CSASGLAGDYEQYF. The CDR3 nucleotides are TGCAGTGCTAGTGGACTAGCGGGAGACTACGAGCAGTACTTC.

The CDR3 DNA reads as TGTGCCAGCAAGGGACAGGGGGCCTTTCAGCCCCAGCATTTT. Translation gives CASKGQGAFQPQHF. The chain links TRBV28 to TRBJ1-5; 12 nucleotides match TRBD1. V lost 7 bases to trimming and J lost 6 bases; unmatched junction nucleotides: 4. The CDR3 totals 14 residues. Germline V gene lookup returns CDR1 MDHEN and CDR2 SYDVKM.

This clonotype has only one observation. This chain links TRBV7-2 with TRBJ1-1; D call uncertain. V gave up 4 bases and J gave up 7 bases, with 7 bases separating them. The CDR3 has 11 residues. Germline V gene sequence: CDR1 SGHTA, CDR2 FQGNSA. This CDR3 reads CASSSDGEAFF. Here the CDR3 DNA reads TGTGCCAGCAGCTCCGACGGTGAAGCTTTCTTT.

This chain links TRBV12-3 or TRBV12-4 with TRBJ2-7; TRBD1 aligns across 7 bases. V lost 3 bases to trimming and J lost 3 bases; unmatched junction nucleotides: 8. This CDR3 is 15 amino acids long. CDR3 loop: CASSLGPRGYYEQYF. CDR3 nucleotides: TGTGCCAGCAGTTTGGGCCCCAGGGGGTACTACGAGCAGTACTTC.

The chain combines TRBV7-3 with TRBJ2-2; weak D call: TRBD1 (5 bases). The V gene lost 5 bases and the J gene lost 1 base, with 11 bases spanning the gap. Looked up from germline, CDR1 is SGHTA and CDR2 is FQGTGA. This CDR3 contains 15 residues. The CDR3 loop reads CASSHPQGNTGELFF. CDR3 in DNA: TGTGCCAGCAGCCACCCCCAGGGGAACACCGGGGAGCTGTTTTTT. The complete variable domain, with remaining parts taken from reference TRBV7-3 and TRBJ2-2, reads GAGVSQTPSNKVTEKGKYVELRCDPISGHTALYWYRQSLGQGPEFLIYFQGTGAADDSGLPNDRFFAVRPEGSVSTLKIQRTERGDSAVYLCASSHPQGNTGELFFGEGSRLTVL.

This clonotype has just one count. This rearrangement joins TRBV4-2 to TRBJ2-3; a weak D match, TRBD1 (5 bases). Trimming cost V 2 bases and J 4 bases, with 22 bases left between them. There are 18 residues in the CDR3. The germline gives CDR1 LGHNA, CDR2 YNFKEQ. The chain's CDR3 is CASSQSKGRPYVADTQYF. The CDR3 nucleotides read TGTGCCAGCAGCCAATCCAAGGGGCGTCCTTACGTCGCAGATACGCAGTATTTT.

This chain joins TRBV18 and TRBJ1-5, with no clear D. This CDR3 has 14 residues. Trimming left V 2 bases short and J 4 bases short, with 9 bases between. CDR1 is KGHSH, CDR2 LQKENI, per germline. CDR3 residues: CASSPWEGNQPQHF. CDR3 sequence (DNA): TGTGCCAGCTCACCATGGGAGGGTAATCAGCCCCAGCATTTT. Based on the CDR3 plus reference TRBV18 and TRBJ1-5, the full variable domain is NAGVMQNPRHLVRRRGQEARLRCSPMKGHSHVYWYRQLPEEGLKFMVYLQKENIIDESGMPKERFSAEFPKEGPSILRIQQVVRGDSAAYFCASSPWEGNQPQHFGDGTRLSIL.

J is TRBJ2-5 and V is TRBV6-2 or TRBV6-3, with TRBD2 identical over 9 bases. Germline V gene data show CDR1 as MNHEY and CDR2 as SVGEGT. Trimming took 6 bases from V and 5 from J; bases not matched to a gene: 7. This CDR3 is 14 amino acids long. This CDR3 is CASRVAGVGETQYF. The DNA for the CDR3 is TGTGCCAGCAGGGTAGCGGGAGTAGGGGAGACCCAGTACTTC.

The V and J genes are TRBV7-2 and TRBJ2-5; D gene unclear. Germline V CDR1 and CDR2: SGHTA, FQGNSA. The CDR3 totals 14 residues. The V and J ends lost 3 bases and 0 bases respectively, with 8 bases between them. The CDR3 region is CASSFPLYQETQYF. The CDR3 region has the DNA TGTGCCAGCAGCTTCCCCCTGTACCAAGAGACCCAGTACTTC.

CDR3 residues: CASTDSDYNEQFF. Written as DNA, the CDR3 is TGTGCCAGCACCGACTCCGACTACAATGAGCAGTTCTTC. The chain has TRBV6-2 or TRBV6-3 and TRBJ2-1; D is ambiguous. The CDR3 is made up of 13 amino acids. The V and J ends lost 7 bases and 3 bases respectively, with 10 bases between them. The germline V gene encodes CDR1 MNHEY and CDR2 SVGEGT.

The V call is TRBV7-9, the J call TRBJ1-4, with 7 bases lining up with TRBD1. After removal of 5 bases from V and 6 bases from J, the junction contained 9 bases not matched to a gene. From germline, CDR1 is SEHNR and CDR2 FQNEAQ (reference sequence). This CDR3 comprises 15 residues. The CDR3, as DNA: TGTGCCAGCAGCGACCGACAGGGACTCGATGAAAAACTGTTTTTT. Translated: CASSDRQGLDEKLFF.

The chain links TRBV12-3 or TRBV12-4 to TRBJ2-5; D is ambiguous. Trimming took 3 bases from V and 2 from J, leaving 10 bases between them. The CDR3 totals 14 residues. CDR3 sequence: CASSLHGRQETQYF. CDR3 nucleotide sequence: TGTGCCAGCAGTTTGCACGGCCGACAAGAGACCCAGTACTTC.

The gene calls are TRBV29-1 and TRBJ2-4; D is ambiguous. Germline V CDR1 and CDR2: SQVTM, ANQGSEA. The length of the CDR3 is 13 residues. Trimming took off 3 bases at V and 3 bases at J, with 9 bases between the two ends. CDR3 sequence reads: CSVEDEDKNIQYF. The CDR3 nucleotides read TGCAGCGTTGAGGACGAAGACAAAAACATTCAGTACTTC.